The 9 T cell receptor beta chains below all came from one sample that was sequenced in a study of cytomegalovirus exposure and HLA in healthy donors. 13 Jbeta primers and 60 Vbeta primers were used for the PCR. Some clones are missing from TCRdb's copy, which holds only in-frame ones; the method was immunoSEQ multiplex PCR. The sample holds around 150,000 clones, 75% to 80% seen once. The sequencing input was PBMCs. The receptors were gathered from a woman aged 35 to 49 in good health and CMV-seronegative.

The J gene is TRBJ1-6, the V gene TRBV5-1; TRBD1 aligns across 12 bases. The germline gives CDR1 SGHRS, CDR2 YFSETQ. The V segment lost 3 bases and the J segment 7 bases; nucleotides outside the gene matches: 8. This CDR3 comprises 17 residues. The CDR3 here is CASSSGTGGTGNSPLHF. CDR3 nucleotides: TGCGCCAGCAGCTCCGGGACAGGGGGCACGGGAAATTCACCCCTCCACTTT.

This chain connects TRBV6-6 to TRBJ1-1; a possible D gene is TRBD1 (6 bases). Germline lookup yields CDR1 MNHNY and CDR2 SVGAGI (reference sequence). CDR3 size: 14 residues. V was clipped by 6 bases and J by 5 bases, with 16 bases between them. This chain's CDR3 is CASRETGRKTEAFF. CDR3 nucleotides: TGTGCCAGCAGAGAGACAGGACGTAAAACTGAAGCTTTCTTT.

J is TRBJ2-2 and V is TRBV7-6; no reliable D call. This CDR3 has 15 amino acids. The germline V gene has CDR1 SGHVS and CDR2 FNYEAQ. V was trimmed by 11 bases and J by 3 bases, leaving 19 bases between them. The CDR3 protein is CAFTFVRLDTGELFF. The CDR3 coding sequence is TGTGCCTTCACGTTCGTAAGACTCGACACCGGGGAGCTGTTTTTT.

This chain's CDR3 is CASSQDLSPMYEAFF. The CDR3 DNA is TGCGCCAGCAGCCAAGATCTCAGTCCGATGTATGAAGCTTTCTTT. V gene TRBV4-1 combines with J gene TRBJ1-1; D remains unclear. V gave up 0 bases and J gave up 7 bases, with 15 bases separating them. The CDR3 extends over 15 amino acids. The germline V gene has CDR1 MGHRA and CDR2 YSYEKL.

CDR3 amino acids: CASSSEKYSGANVLTF. The DNA of the CDR3 is TGTGCCAGCAGCTCCGAGAAATACTCTGGGGCCAACGTCCTGACTTTC. The J gene is TRBJ2-6, the V gene TRBV7-3; D remains unclear. Germline V gives CDR1 SGHTA, CDR2 FQGTGA. Trimming took 4 bases from V and 0 from J, leaving 10 bases between them. This CDR3 has 16 residues. The full variable domain, its missing parts supplied by reference TRBV7-3 and TRBJ2-6, is GAGVSQTPSNKVTEKGKYVELRCDPISGHTALYWYRQSLGQGPEFLIYFQGTGAADDSGLPNDRFFAVRPEGSVSTLKIQRTERGDSAVYLCASSSEKYSGANVLTFGAGSRLTVL.

The CDR3 here is CASARVFYGYTF. CDR3 sequence (DNA): TGTGCCAGCGCCAGGGTGTTCTATGGCTACACCTTC. This chain joins TRBV6-1 and TRBJ1-2; possibly TRBD1 for D (5 bases). Deletions cut 8 bases from V and 4 bases from J, with 11 bases between. Germline V lookup: CDR1 MNHNS, CDR2 SASEGT. This CDR3 has 12 amino acids.

The chain has TRBV5-4 and TRBJ2-3; 9 bases fit TRBD1. The V segment lost 0 bases and the J segment 4 bases; nucleotides outside the gene matches: 6. CDR1 SGHNT and CDR2 YYREEE come from the germline V gene (reference sequence). This CDR3 region has 16 residues. The CDR3 region is CASSLDPGQGADTQYF. The CDR3, as DNA: TGTGCCAGCAGCTTGGACCCGGGACAGGGAGCAGATACGCAGTATTTT.

V is TRBV14 and J is TRBJ2-6; TRBD1 matches 7 bases. The V segment lost 5 bases and the J segment 3 bases; nucleotides outside the gene matches: 1. The CDR3 has 14 residues. CDR1 and CDR2 (germline): SGHDN, FVKESK. CDR3 sequence (DNA): TGTGCCAGCAGCACAGGGGATGGGGCCAACGTCCTGACTTTC. It encodes CASSTGDGANVLTF.

About this clone: Sequence at one end of the junction differs from germline and may be a read error. Other DNA sequences of this sample code for an identical CDR3. The DNA for the CDR3 is TGTGCCAGCAGCTCAGCGACAGGGGACGACGCCTACGAGCAGTACTTC. It is translated as CASSSATGDDAYEQYF. The V and J genes are TRBV4-1 and TRBJ2-7; 8 positions agree with TRBD1. This CDR3 is 16 amino acids long. Germline V gives CDR1 MGHRA, CDR2 YSYEKL.